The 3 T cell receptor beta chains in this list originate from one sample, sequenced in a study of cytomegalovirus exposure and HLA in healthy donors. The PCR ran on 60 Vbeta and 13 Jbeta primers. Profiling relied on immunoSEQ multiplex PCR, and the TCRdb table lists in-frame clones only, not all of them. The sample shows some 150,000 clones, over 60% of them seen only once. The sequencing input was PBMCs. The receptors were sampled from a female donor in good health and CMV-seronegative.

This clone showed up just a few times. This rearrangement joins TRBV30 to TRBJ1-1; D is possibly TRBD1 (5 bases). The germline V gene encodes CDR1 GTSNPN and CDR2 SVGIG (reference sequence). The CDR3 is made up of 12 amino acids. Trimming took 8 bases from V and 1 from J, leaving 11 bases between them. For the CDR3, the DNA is TGTGCCCGGGGGGAGCCGAACACTGAAGCTTTCTTT. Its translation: CARGEPNTEAFF.

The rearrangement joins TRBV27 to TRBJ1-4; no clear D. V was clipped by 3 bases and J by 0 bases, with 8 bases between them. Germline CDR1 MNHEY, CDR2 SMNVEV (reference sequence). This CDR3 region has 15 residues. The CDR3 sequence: CASSFFYATNEKLFF. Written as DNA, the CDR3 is TGTGCCAGCAGTTTTTTTTATGCAACTAATGAAAAACTGTTTTTT.

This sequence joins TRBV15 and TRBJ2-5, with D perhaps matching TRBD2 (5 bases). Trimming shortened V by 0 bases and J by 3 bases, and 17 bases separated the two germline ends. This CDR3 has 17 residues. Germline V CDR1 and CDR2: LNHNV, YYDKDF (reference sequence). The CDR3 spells CATSRDTLGSSEETQYF. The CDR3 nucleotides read TGTGCCACCAGCAGAGATACCCTTGGGAGTAGCGAAGAGACCCAGTACTTC. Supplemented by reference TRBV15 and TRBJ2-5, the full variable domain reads DAMVIQNPRYQVTQFGKPVTLSCSQTLNHNVMYWYQQKSSQAPKLLFHYYDKDFNNEADTPDNFQSRRPNTSFCFLDIRSPGLGDTAMYLCATSRDTLGSSEETQYFGPGTRLLVL.